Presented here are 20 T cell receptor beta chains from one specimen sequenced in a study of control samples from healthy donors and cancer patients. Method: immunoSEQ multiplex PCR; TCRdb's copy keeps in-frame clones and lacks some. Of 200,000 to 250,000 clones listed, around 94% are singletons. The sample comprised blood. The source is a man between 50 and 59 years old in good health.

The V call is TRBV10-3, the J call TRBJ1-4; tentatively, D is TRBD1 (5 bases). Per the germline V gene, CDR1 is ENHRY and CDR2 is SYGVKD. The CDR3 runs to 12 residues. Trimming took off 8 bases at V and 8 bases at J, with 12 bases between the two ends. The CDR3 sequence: CAISPGEEKLFF. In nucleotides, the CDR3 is TGTGCCATCTCGCCGGGGGAGGAAAAACTGTTTTTT.

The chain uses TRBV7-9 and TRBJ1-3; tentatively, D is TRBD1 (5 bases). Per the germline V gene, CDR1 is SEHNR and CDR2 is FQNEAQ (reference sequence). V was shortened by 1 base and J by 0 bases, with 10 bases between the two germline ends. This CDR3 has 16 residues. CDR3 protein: CASSLGGPLSGNTIYF. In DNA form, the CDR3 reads TGTGCCAGCAGCTTAGGGGGACCCCTCTCTGGAAACACCATATATTTT.

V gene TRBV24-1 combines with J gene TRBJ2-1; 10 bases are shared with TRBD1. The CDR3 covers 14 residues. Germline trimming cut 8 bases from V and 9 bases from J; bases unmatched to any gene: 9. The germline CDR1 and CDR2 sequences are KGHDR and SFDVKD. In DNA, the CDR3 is TGTGCCACCACGGGACAGGGGTATGAGAGTGAGCAGTTCTTC. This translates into CATTGQGYESEQFF.

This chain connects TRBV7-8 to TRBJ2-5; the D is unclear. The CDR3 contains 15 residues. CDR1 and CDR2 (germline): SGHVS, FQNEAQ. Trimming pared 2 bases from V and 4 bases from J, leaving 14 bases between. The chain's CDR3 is CASSLLGASGETQYF. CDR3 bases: TGTGCCAGCAGCTTACTCGGAGCTAGTGGAGAGACCCAGTACTTC. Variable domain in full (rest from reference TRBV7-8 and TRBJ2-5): GAGVSQSPRYKVAKRGQDVALRCDPISGHVSLFWYQQALGQGPEFLTYFQNEAQLDKSGLPSDRFFAERPEGSVSTLKIQRTQQEDSAVYLCASSLLGASGETQYFGPGTRLLVL.

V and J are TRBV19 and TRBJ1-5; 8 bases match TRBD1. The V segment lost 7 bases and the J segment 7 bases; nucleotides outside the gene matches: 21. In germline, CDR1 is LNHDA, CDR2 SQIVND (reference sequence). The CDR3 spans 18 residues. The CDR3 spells CASNWPTGERTGGQPQHF. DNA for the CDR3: TGTGCCAGTAATTGGCCGACAGGGGAAAGGACCGGGGGCCAGCCCCAGCATTTT.

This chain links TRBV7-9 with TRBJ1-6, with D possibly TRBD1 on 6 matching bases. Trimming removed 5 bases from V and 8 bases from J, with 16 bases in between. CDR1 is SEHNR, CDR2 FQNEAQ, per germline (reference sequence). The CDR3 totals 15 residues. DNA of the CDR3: TGTGCCAGCAGCCAAAGGGCAGGGGAGGATTCACCCCTCCACTTT. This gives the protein CASSQRAGEDSPLHF.

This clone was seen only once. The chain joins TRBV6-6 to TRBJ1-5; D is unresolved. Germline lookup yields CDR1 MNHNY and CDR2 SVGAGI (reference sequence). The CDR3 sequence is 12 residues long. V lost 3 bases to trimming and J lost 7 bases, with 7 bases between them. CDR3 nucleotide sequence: TGTGCCAGCAGTTATGGAGCCCAGCCCCAGCATTTT. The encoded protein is CASSYGAQPQHF.

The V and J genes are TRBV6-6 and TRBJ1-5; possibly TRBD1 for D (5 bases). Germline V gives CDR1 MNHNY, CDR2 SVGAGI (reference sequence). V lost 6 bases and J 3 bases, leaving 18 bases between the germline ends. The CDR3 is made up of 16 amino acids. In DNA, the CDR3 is TGTGCCAGCAGACCCCGACAGAGGACATTCAATCAGCCCCAGCATTTT. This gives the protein CASRPRQRTFNQPQHF.

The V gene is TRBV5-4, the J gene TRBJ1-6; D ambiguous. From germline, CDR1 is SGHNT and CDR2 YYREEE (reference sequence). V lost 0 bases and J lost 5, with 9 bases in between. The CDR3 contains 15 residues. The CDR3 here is CASSLEVMNNSPLHF. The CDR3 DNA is TGTGCCAGCAGCTTGGAAGTGATGAATAATTCACCCCTCCACTTT.

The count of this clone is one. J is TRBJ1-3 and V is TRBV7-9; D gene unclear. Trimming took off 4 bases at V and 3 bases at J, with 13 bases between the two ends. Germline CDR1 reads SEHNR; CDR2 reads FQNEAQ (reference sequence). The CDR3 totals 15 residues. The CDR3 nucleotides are TGTGCCAGCAGCTCCCCGGGATGGTTTGGAAACACCATATATTTT. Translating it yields CASSSPGWFGNTIYF.

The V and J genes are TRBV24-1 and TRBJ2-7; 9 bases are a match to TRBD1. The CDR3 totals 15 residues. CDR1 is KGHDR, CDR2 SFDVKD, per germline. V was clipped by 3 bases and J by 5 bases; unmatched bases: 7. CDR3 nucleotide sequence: TGTGCCACCAGTGATCGCCGGGACAGGGTAAACGAGCAGTACTTC. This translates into CATSDRRDRVNEQYF.

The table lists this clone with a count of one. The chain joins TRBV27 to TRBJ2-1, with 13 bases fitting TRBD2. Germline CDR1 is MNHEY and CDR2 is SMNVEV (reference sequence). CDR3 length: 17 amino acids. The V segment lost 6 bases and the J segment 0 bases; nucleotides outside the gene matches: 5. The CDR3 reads CASRLAGGEFSYNEQFF. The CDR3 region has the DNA TGTGCCAGCAGACTAGCGGGGGGGGAATTCTCCTACAATGAGCAGTTCTTC.

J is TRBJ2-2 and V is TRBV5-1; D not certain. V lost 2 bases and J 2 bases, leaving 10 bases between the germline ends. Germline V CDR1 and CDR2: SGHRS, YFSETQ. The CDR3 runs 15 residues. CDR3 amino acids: CASSFRAENTGELFF. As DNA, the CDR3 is TGCGCCAGCAGCTTTAGGGCGGAAAACACCGGGGAGCTGTTTTTT.

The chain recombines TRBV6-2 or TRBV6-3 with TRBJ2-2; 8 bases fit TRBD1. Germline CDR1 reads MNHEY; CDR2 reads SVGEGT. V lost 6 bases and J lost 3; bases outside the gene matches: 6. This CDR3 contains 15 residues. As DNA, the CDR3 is TGTGCCAGCAGCCCGCCGGACAGGGACACCGGGGAGCTGTTTTTT. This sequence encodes CASSPPDRDTGELFF.

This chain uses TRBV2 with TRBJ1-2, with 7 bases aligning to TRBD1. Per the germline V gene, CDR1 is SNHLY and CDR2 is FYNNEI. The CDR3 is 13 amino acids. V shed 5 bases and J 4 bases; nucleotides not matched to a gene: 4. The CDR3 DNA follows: TGTGCCAGCAGTTCGACAGGGACCTATGGCTACACCTTC. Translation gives CASSSTGTYGYTF. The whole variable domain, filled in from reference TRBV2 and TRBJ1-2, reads EPEVTQTPSHQVTQMGQEVILRCVPISNHLYFYWYRQILGQKVEFLVSFYNNEISEKSEIFDDQFSVERPDGSNFTLKIRSTKLEDSAMYFCASSSTGTYGYTFGSGTRLTVV.

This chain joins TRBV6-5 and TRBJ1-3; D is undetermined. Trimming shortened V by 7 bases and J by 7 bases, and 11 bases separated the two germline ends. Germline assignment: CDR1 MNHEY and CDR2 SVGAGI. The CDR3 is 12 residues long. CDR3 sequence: CASISSWNTIYF. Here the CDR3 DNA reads TGTGCCAGCATTAGCAGCTGGAACACCATATATTTT.

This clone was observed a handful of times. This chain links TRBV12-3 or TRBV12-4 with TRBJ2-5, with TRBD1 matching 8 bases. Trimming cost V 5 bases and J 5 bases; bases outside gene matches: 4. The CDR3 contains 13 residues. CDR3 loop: CASSITGGETQYF. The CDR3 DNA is TGTGCCAGCAGTATAACAGGGGGTGAGACCCAGTACTTC.

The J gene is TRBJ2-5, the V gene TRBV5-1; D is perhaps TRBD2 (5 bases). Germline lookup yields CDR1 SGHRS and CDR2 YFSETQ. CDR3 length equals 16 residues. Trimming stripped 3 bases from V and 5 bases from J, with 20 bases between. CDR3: CASSYLFGVGRETQYF. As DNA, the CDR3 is TGCGCCAGCAGCTACCTCTTCGGGGTCGGTCGCGAGACCCAGTACTTC. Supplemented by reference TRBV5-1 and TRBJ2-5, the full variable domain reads KAGVTQTPRYLIKTRGQQVTLSCSPISGHRSVSWYQQTPGQGLQFLFEYFSETQRNKGNFPGRFSGRQFSNSRSEMNVSTLELGDSALYLCASSYLFGVGRETQYFGPGTRLLVL.

Here the CDR3 DNA reads TGTGCCAGCAGCTTACAGGGGGCATCAGATACGCAGTATTTT. It yields the protein CASSLQGASDTQYF. The chain has TRBV5-4 and TRBJ2-3, with 9 bases aligning to TRBD1. Germline CDR1 SGHNT, CDR2 YYREEE (reference sequence). Trimming cost V 2 bases and J 4 bases; bases outside gene matches: 2. This CDR3 has 14 residues.

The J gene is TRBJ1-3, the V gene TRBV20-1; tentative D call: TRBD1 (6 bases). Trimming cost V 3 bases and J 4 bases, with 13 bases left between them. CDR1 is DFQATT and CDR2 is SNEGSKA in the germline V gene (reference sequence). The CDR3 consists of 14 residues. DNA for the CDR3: TGCAGTGCTAGTTCGTCAGGGGTAGGAAACACCATATATTTT. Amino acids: CSASSSGVGNTIYF.